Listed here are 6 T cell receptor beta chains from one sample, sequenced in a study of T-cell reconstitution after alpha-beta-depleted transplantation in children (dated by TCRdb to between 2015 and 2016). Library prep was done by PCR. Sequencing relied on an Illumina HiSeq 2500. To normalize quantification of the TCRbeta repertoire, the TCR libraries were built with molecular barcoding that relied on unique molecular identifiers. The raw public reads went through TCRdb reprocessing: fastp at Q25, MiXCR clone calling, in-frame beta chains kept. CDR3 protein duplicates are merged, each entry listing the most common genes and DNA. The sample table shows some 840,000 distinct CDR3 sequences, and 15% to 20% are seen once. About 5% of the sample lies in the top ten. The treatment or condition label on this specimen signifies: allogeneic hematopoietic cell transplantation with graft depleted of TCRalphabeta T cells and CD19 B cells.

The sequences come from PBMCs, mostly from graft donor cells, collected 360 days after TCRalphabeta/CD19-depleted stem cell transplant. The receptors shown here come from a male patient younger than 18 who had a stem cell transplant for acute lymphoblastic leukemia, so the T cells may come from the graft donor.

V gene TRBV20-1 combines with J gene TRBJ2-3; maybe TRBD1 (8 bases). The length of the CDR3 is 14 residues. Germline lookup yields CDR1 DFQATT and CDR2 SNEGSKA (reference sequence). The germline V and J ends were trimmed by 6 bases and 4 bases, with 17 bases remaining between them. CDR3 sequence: CSADRTGRADTQYF. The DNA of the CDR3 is TGCAGTGCGGACCGGACAGGGAGGGCAGATACGCAGTATTTT.

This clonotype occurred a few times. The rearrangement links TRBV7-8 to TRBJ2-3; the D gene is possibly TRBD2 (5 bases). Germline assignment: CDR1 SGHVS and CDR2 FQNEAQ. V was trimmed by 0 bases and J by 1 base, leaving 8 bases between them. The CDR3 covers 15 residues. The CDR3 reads CASSLAWGGTDTQYF. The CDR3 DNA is TGTGCCAGCAGCTTAGCATGGGGAGGCACAGATACGCAGTATTTT.

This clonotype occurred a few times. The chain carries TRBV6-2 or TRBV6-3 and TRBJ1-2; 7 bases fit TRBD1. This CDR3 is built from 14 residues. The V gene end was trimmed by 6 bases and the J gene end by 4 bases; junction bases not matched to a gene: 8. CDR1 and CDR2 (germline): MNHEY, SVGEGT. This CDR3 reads CASRPTGKLYGYTF. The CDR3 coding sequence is TGTGCCAGCAGACCGACAGGGAAACTCTATGGCTACACCTTC.

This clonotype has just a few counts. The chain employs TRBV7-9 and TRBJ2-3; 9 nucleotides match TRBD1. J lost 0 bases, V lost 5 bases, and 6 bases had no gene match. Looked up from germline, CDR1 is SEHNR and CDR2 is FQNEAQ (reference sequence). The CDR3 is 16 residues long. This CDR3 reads CASSPTGTGSTDTQYF. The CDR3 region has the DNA TGTGCCAGCAGCCCCACCGGGACAGGGAGCACAGATACGCAGTATTTT.

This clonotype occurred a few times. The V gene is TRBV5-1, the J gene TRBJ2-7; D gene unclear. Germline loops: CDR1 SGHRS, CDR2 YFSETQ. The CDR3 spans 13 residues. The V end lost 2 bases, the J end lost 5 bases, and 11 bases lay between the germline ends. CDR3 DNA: TGCGCCAGCAGCTTCCGCAGGACCCACGAGCAGTACTTC. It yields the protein CASSFRRTHEQYF.

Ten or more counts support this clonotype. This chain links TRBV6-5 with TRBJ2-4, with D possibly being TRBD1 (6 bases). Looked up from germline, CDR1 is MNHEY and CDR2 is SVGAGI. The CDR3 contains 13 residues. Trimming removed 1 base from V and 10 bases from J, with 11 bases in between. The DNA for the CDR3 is TGTGCCAGCAGTTACTTAACCGGGACAATTCAGTACTTC. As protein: CASSYLTGTIQYF.